This TCR beta chain was identified in a study of blood T cell repertoires in COVID-19. Study in general: Acute and convalescent COVID-19 samples came from the United States, Italy and Spain. Sample material is recorded as cDNA or gDNA derived from T cells, B-cell-depleted T cells, or PBMCs.

Germline V gene data show CDR1 as SGHRS and CDR2 as YFSETQ. The CDR3 extends over 15 amino acids. V was pared by 4 bases and J by 4 bases, with 3 bases of the junction left unmatched. Enrollment of patients from Seattle took place during active infection, with longitudinal follow-up. Source study methods: Estimation of nucleated cell counts was performed using reference gene primer amplification. The method was immunoSEQ multiplex PCR; TCRdb's version includes in-frame clones alone and lacks a portion of them. V and J calls and clone size are given by that table; D and trimming were obtained from the DNA. This table holds about 50,000 clones, around 81% found once. This clone was seen once.

Sequenced sample: peripheral blood. The clonotype originates from a woman older than 75 with COVID-19, enrolled during active disease. The chain has TRBV5-1 and TRBJ1-4; 11 nucleotides match TRBD1. CDR3 coding DNA: TGCGCCAGCAGCCCGGGGACAGGGGGTAATGAAAAACTGTTTTTT. Translated, it gives CASSPGTGGNEKLFF. Full variable domain (outside the CDR3, taken from reference TRBV5-1 and TRBJ1-4): KAGVTQTPRYLIKTRGQQVTLSCSPISGHRSVSWYQQTPGQGLQFLFEYFSETQRNKGNFPGRFSGRQFSNSRSEMNVSTLELGDSALYLCASSPGTGGNEKLFFGSGTQLSVL.